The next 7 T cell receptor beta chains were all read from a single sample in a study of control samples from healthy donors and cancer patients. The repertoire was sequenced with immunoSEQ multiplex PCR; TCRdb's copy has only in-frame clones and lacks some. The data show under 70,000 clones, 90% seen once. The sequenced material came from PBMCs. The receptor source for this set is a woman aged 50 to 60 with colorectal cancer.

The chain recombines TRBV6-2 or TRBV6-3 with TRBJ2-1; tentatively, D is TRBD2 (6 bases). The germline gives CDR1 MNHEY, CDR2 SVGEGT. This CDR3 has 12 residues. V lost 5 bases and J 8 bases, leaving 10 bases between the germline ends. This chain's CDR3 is CASSDTSYEQFF. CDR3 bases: TGTGCCAGCAGTGACACTAGCTATGAGCAGTTCTTC.

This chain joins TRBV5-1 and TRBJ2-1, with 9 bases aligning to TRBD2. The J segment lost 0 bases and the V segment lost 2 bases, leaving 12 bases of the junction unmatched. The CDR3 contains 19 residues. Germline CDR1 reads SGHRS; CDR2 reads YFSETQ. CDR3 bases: TGCGCCAGCAGCTTACAAGAGCGGGGGGTCCGGAGCTCCTACAATGAGCAGTTCTTC. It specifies CASSLQERGVRSSYNEQFF.

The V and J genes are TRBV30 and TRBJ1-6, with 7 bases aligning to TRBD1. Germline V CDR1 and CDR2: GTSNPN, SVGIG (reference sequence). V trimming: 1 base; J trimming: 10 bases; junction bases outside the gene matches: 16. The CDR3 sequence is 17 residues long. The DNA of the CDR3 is TGTGCCTGGAGTGATCCCAGACGCGGCAGGGGGGGATCACCCCTCCACTTT. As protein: CAWSDPRRGRGGSPLHF.

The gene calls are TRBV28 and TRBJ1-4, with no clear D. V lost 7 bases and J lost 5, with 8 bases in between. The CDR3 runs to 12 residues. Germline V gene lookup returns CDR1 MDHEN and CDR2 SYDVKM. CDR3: CASKGFNEKLFF. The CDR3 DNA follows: TGTGCCAGCAAGGGCTTCAATGAAAAACTGTTTTTT.

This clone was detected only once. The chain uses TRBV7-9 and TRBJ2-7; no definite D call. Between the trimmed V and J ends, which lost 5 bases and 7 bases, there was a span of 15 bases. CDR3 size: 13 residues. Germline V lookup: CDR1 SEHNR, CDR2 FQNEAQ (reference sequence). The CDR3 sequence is CASSPTQAREQYF. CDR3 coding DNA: TGTGCCAGCAGCCCGACCCAAGCACGAGAGCAGTACTTC.

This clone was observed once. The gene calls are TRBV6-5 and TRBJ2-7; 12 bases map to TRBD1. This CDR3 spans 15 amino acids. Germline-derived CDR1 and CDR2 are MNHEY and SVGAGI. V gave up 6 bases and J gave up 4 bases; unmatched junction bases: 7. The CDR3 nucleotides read TGTGCCAGCAGCCTCGGGACAGGGGGCGCATACGAGCAGTACTTC. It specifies CASSLGTGGAYEQYF.

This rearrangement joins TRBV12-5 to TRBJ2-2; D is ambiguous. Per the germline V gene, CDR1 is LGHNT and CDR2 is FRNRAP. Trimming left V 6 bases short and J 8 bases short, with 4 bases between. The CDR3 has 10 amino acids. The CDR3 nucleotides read TGTGCTAGTGGCATAGGGGAGCTGTTTTTT. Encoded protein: CASGIGELFF.